This TCR beta chain is drawn from a study of blood T cell repertoires in COVID-19. Across the study: Collection of acute and convalescent COVID-19 samples took place in the United States, Italy and Spain. T cells, B-cell-depleted T cells, or PBMCs supplied cDNA or gDNA.

As originally analysed: Estimated nucleated cell counts came from reference gene primer amplification. Method: immunoSEQ multiplex PCR; TCRdb's copy keeps in-frame clones and lacks some. V, J and clone size reflect that table, while D and trimming were determined from the DNA. Counted here are about 120,000 clones, over 70% occurring once; the ten biggest clones make up approximately 2.4%. Trimming removed 8 bases from V and 2 bases from J; junction bases left unmatched: 8. Per germline, CDR1 MNHEY and CDR2 SVGAGI. The CDR3 has 14 amino acids. The chain carries TRBV6-5 and TRBJ1-1; 7 bases map to TRBD1. The specimen sequenced was peripheral blood. The TCR originated in a man between 70 and 80 years old with acute or convalescent COVID-19. The CDR3 DNA sequence: TGTGCCAGCCGAGTGACAGGGATTAACACTGAAGCTTTCTTT. Amino acid sequence: CASRVTGINTEAFF.